The 27 T cell receptor beta chains given below trace back to one sample, sequenced in a study of shared clonotypes between healthy human individuals. Profiled with immunoSEQ multiplex PCR; TCRdb holds only in-frame clones, not every one. Of about 2.4 million clones listed, approximately 93% are singletons. The specimen was naive CD4+ T cells from PBMCs. As for subset: CD45RA+ positively selected. Receptors originate from a young man in good health. Some clones in this sample may be carry-over from other donors' samples.

This chain connects TRBV6-1 to TRBJ1-3; D may be TRBD1 (5 bases). The germline gives CDR1 MNHNS, CDR2 SASEGT. The CDR3 is 13 residues long. The V end was cut by 6 bases, the J end by 6 bases, with 12 bases between. CDR3 DNA sequence: TGTGCCAGCAGCACCGGGGGTGCAAACACCATATATTTT. Translated: CASSTGGANTIYF.

The chain combines TRBV19 with TRBJ2-3; maybe TRBD2 (5 bases). CDR1 is LNHDA, CDR2 SQIVND, per germline (reference sequence). The CDR3 sequence is 14 residues long. Trimming removed 5 bases at V and 0 bases at J, with 9 bases between. Here the CDR3 DNA reads TGTGCCAGTAGTCTGTGGACTAGCACAGATACGCAGTATTTT. Amino acid sequence: CASSLWTSTDTQYF.

V gene TRBV7-2 combines with J gene TRBJ1-2; TRBD1 agrees at 9 bases. Germline V gene lookup returns CDR1 SGHTA and CDR2 FQGNSA. After removal of 3 bases from V and 6 bases from J, the junction contained 5 bases not matched to a gene. This CDR3 is built from 14 residues. CDR3 sequence reads: CASSFRTGEDGYTF. The CDR3 DNA reads as TGTGCCAGCAGCTTCCGGACAGGGGAGGATGGCTACACCTTC.

J is TRBJ2-1 and V is TRBV28; TRBD2 is a possible D gene (6 bases). This CDR3 is 14 amino acids long. Per germline, CDR1 MDHEN and CDR2 SYDVKM. V lost 3 bases, J lost 14 bases, and 20 bases lay in between. CDR3 sequence: CASSFAGSGREEFF. CDR3 in DNA: TGTGCCAGCAGTTTCGCGGGGTCGGGCAGGGAGGAGTTCTTC.

This chain connects TRBV7-3 to TRBJ2-2; tentatively, D is TRBD2 (5 bases). The germline V gene encodes CDR1 SGHTA and CDR2 FQGTGA. Trimming removed 1 base from V and 0 bases from J, with 6 bases in between. The CDR3 sequence is 15 residues long. CDR3 coding DNA: TGTGCCAGCAGCTTAATGCGGGCGAACACCGGGGAGCTGTTTTTT. Protein sequence: CASSLMRANTGELFF.

The chain has TRBV28 and TRBJ2-1; TRBD2 aligns across 8 bases. The V gene end was trimmed by 6 bases and the J gene end by 9 bases; junction bases not matched to a gene: 10. The CDR3 has 14 amino acids. CDR1 is MDHEN and CDR2 is SYDVKM in the germline V gene. CDR3 DNA: TGTGCCAGCAGGGGACTAGGTCGGTTGGTTGAGCAGTTCTTC. Translating gives CASRGLGRLVEQFF.

This clone was recorded only once. This sequence joins TRBV6-1 and TRBJ2-3; D may be TRBD2 (5 bases). The CDR3 has 16 amino acids. V shed 2 bases and J shed 0 bases, with 12 bases lying between them. Germline V gene lookup returns CDR1 MNHNS and CDR2 SASEGT. The CDR3 DNA follows: TGTGCCAGCAGTGAAACTAACGGGGTCAGCACAGATACGCAGTATTTT. Protein sequence: CASSETNGVSTDTQYF.

V is TRBV4-1 and J is TRBJ2-7, with 9 bases matching TRBD2. V was pared by 4 bases and J by 0 bases, with 1 base of the junction left unmatched. Germline V gene sequence: CDR1 MGHRA, CDR2 YSYEKL. The CDR3 contains 14 residues. CDR3 sequence reads: CASSLSGGSYEQYF. CDR3 sequence (DNA): TGCGCCAGCAGCCTTAGCGGGGGCTCCTACGAGCAGTACTTC.

The rearrangement uses TRBV7-3 and TRBJ2-5, with D tentatively TRBD2 (5 bases). Looked up from germline, CDR1 is SGHTA and CDR2 is FQGTGA. Trimming stripped 1 base from V and 5 bases from J, with 11 bases between. This CDR3 spans 14 amino acids. CDR3 protein: CASSLKARGETQYF. The CDR3 region has the DNA TGTGCCAGCAGCTTAAAGGCTAGAGGGGAGACCCAGTACTTC.

Notes on this clone: This CDR3 is also generated by other DNA sequences in the sample. The chain joins TRBV7-9 to TRBJ2-7; no reliable D call. CDR3 size: 14 residues. Germline V gene data show CDR1 as SEHNR and CDR2 as FQNEAQ (reference sequence). The V gene lost 2 bases and the J gene lost 2 bases, with 10 bases spanning the gap. CDR3 amino acids: CASSLSGQTYEQYF. The CDR3 bases are TGTGCCAGCAGCTTAAGTGGGCAGACCTACGAGCAGTACTTC.

The J gene is TRBJ1-5, the V gene TRBV7-9; TRBD1 might be the D (5 bases). CDR1 SEHNR and CDR2 FQNEAQ come from the germline V gene (reference sequence). V shed 5 bases and J shed 5 bases, with 19 bases lying between them. There are 16 residues in the CDR3. CDR3 in amino acids: CASSPARGGTDQPQHF. The CDR3 DNA reads as TGTGCCAGCAGCCCTGCGCGGGGGGGTACGGATCAGCCCCAGCATTTT. Complete variable domain (other parts from reference TRBV7-9 and TRBJ1-5): DTGVSQNPRHKITKRGQNVTFRCDPISEHNRLYWYRQTLGQGPEFLTYFQNEAQLEKSRLLSDRFSAERPKGSFSTLEIQRTEQGDSAMYLCASSPARGGTDQPQHFGDGTRLSIL.

The rearrangement joins TRBV27 to TRBJ2-7; a possible D gene is TRBD1 (5 bases). The CDR3 is 14 amino acids. Germline V lookup: CDR1 MNHEY, CDR2 SMNVEV (reference sequence). The germline V and J ends were trimmed by 2 bases and 1 base, with 9 bases remaining between them. For the CDR3, the DNA is TGTGCCAGCAGTTTAATCGACAGATCCTACGAGCAGTACTTC. Translating it yields CASSLIDRSYEQYF.

The J gene is TRBJ2-1, the V gene TRBV5-1; 11 bases agree with TRBD2. With V trimmed by 4 bases and J by 8 bases, 11 bases remained unmatched. CDR3 length: 16 amino acids. In germline, CDR1 is SGHRS, CDR2 YFSETQ. The CDR3 sequence is CASSPPLAGGLDEQFF. The CDR3, as DNA: TGCGCCAGCAGCCCCCCCTTAGCGGGAGGGCTGGATGAGCAGTTCTTC.

In this sample, this clone turned up once. The identical CDR3 is also encoded by other nucleotide sequences in the sample. V usage is TRBV28 and J usage is TRBJ2-7; D might be TRBD1 (6 bases). The V end was cut by 5 bases, the J end by 1 base, with 15 bases between. The germline V gene encodes CDR1 MDHEN and CDR2 SYDVKM. The CDR3 runs 15 residues. CDR3 DNA: TGTGCCAGCAGTCCCACCGGGACACGTTCCTACGAGCAGTACTTC. It codes for CASSPTGTRSYEQYF.

This chain connects TRBV5-1 to TRBJ2-2; 12 bases are a match to TRBD1. V gave up 4 bases and J gave up 1 base; unmatched junction bases: 11. Germline CDR1 SGHRS, CDR2 YFSETQ. The CDR3 contains 19 residues. This chain's CDR3 is CASSAGTGGSLENTGELFF. CDR3 bases: TGCGCCAGCAGCGCCGGGACAGGGGGCAGTTTGGAGAACACCGGGGAGCTGTTTTTT.

The chain has TRBV7-2 and TRBJ2-1; D may be TRBD2 (5 bases). This CDR3 spans 13 amino acids. The germline V gene encodes CDR1 SGHTA and CDR2 FQGNSA. The germline V and J ends were trimmed by 5 bases and 5 bases, with 10 bases remaining between them. CDR3 sequence (DNA): TGTGCCAGCAGCCCGGACTCGAACAATGAGCAGTTCTTC. This codes for CASSPDSNNEQFF.

V usage is TRBV5-1 and J usage is TRBJ1-1; TRBD1 matches at 8 bases. Trimming took 6 bases from V and 1 from J; bases not matched to a gene: 8. Germline-derived CDR1 and CDR2 are SGHRS and YFSETQ. The CDR3 has 15 amino acids. The CDR3 is CASKAAQGANTEAFF. The CDR3 DNA reads TGCGCCAGCAAAGCCGCGCAGGGGGCGAACACTGAAGCTTTCTTT.

This clone was detected a few times. The identical CDR3 is also encoded by other nucleotide sequences in the sample. This sequence joins TRBV28 and TRBJ1-1; D is uncertain. The V end was cut by 3 bases, the J end by 7 bases, with 6 bases between. The CDR3 is 11 amino acids. CDR1 and CDR2 (germline): MDHEN, SYDVKM. CDR3 amino acids: CASSLRGEAFF. The CDR3 DNA is TGTGCCAGCAGTTTGAGAGGTGAAGCTTTCTTT.

Worth noting for this clone: The identical CDR3 is also encoded by other nucleotide sequences in the sample. The chain joins TRBV7-2 to TRBJ2-7; unclear D gene. The CDR3 has 11 residues. Between the trimmed V and J ends, which lost 5 bases and 3 bases, there was a span of 5 bases. Germline V gene lookup returns CDR1 SGHTA and CDR2 FQGNSA. CDR3: CASSPYYEQYF. CDR3 nucleotide sequence: TGTGCCAGCAGCCCATACTACGAGCAGTACTTC.

The genes are TRBV28 and TRBJ2-2, with TRBD1 identical over 7 bases. Germline values: CDR1 MDHEN, CDR2 SYDVKM. The CDR3 spans 17 residues. The ends lost 2 bases at V and 2 bases at J; junction bases unmatched: 8. This CDR3 is CASSLNPGQANTGELFF. The CDR3 DNA sequence: TGTGCCAGCAGTTTAAATCCAGGACAGGCAAACACCGGGGAGCTGTTTTTT.

The V call is TRBV29-1, the J call TRBJ2-3; no reliable D call. Germline assignment: CDR1 SQVTM and CDR2 ANQGSEA. The germline V and J ends were trimmed by 7 bases and 3 bases, with 17 bases remaining between them. CDR3 size: 14 residues. CDR3 region: CSETRAPATDTQYF. CDR3 DNA: TGCAGCGAGACTCGAGCGCCAGCAACAGATACGCAGTATTTT.

The rearrangement uses TRBV6-1 and TRBJ2-3; TRBD1 might be the D (5 bases). The V gene's germline CDR1 is MNHNS and CDR2 SASEGT. The CDR3 extends over 13 amino acids. Trimming pared 10 bases from V and 4 bases from J, leaving 15 bases between. CDR3 residues: CATSPRVPDTQYF. The CDR3 nucleotides read TGTGCCACCTCCCCCAGGGTCCCAGATACGCAGTATTTT.

The V and J genes are TRBV27 and TRBJ2-5; 8 bases are shared with TRBD1. V was clipped by 5 bases and J by 5 bases; unmatched bases: 10. The CDR3 is made up of 15 amino acids. The germline CDR1 and CDR2 sequences are MNHEY and SMNVEV (reference sequence). The chain's CDR3 is CASSHRSTGVETQYF. The CDR3 nucleotides read TGTGCCAGCAGTCACCGATCGACAGGGGTGGAGACCCAGTACTTC.

This chain connects TRBV19 to TRBJ2-3, with 7 bases fitting TRBD1. The CDR3 sequence is 17 residues long. V trimming: 5 bases; J trimming: 8 bases; junction bases outside the gene matches: 19. In germline, CDR1 is LNHDA, CDR2 SQIVND (reference sequence). CDR3 amino acids: CASSQLPGQWVWGTQYF. In nucleotides, the CDR3 is TGTGCCAGTAGTCAACTACCGGGACAGTGGGTATGGGGTACGCAGTATTTT.

J is TRBJ2-7 and V is TRBV13; the match to TRBD2 covers 10 bases. This CDR3 contains 14 residues. Trimming cost V 5 bases and J 5 bases; bases outside gene matches: 6. CDR1 and CDR2 from the germline V gene are PRHDT and FYEKMQ (reference sequence). This CDR3 is CASSPPGLAHEQYF. Here the CDR3 DNA reads TGTGCCAGCAGCCCGCCGGGACTAGCGCACGAGCAGTACTTC.

The genes are TRBV27 and TRBJ2-7, with 13 bases fitting TRBD2. There are 14 residues in the CDR3. V was pared by 8 bases and J by 2 bases, with 3 bases of the junction left unmatched. In germline, CDR1 is MNHEY, CDR2 SMNVEV (reference sequence). This chain's CDR3 is CASGTSGVPYEQYF. Written as DNA, the CDR3 is TGTGCCAGCGGGACTAGCGGGGTACCCTACGAGCAGTACTTC.

About this clone itself: The sample contains more than one DNA sequence encoding this CDR3. The CDR3 DNA reads TGTGCCAGCAGTGAGGAGTTAGCGGGAAACAATGAGCAGTTCTTC. Encoded protein: CASSEELAGNNEQFF. The chain recombines TRBV2 with TRBJ2-1, with 8 bases fitting TRBD2. The germline V gene encodes CDR1 SNHLY and CDR2 FYNNEI. With 3 bases clipped from V and 5 bases from J, the junction kept 6 bases outside the gene matches. CDR3 length: 15 residues.